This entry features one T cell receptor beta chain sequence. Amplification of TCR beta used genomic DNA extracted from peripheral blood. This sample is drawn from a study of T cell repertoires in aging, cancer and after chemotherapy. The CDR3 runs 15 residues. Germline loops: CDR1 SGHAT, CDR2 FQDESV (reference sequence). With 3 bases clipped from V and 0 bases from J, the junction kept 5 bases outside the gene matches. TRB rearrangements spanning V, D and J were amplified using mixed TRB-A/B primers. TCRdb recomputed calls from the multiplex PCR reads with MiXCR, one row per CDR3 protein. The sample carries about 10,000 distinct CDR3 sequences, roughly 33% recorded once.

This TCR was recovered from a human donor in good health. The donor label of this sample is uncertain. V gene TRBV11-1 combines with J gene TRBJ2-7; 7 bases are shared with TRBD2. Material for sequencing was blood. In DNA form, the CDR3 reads TGTGCCAGCAGCTTGGGGCTAGCGGCCTCCTACGAGCAGTACTTC. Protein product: CASSLGLAASYEQYF.